This T cell receptor beta chain came from a study of blood T cell repertoires in COVID-19. The repertoire was sequenced with immunoSEQ multiplex PCR; TCRdb's copy has only in-frame clones and lacks some. The table lists roughly 200,000 clones, around nine tenths of them singletons. The clonotype was recovered from a man aged 18 to 35 with active or convalescent COVID-19. Sequencing was performed on peripheral blood.

The CDR3 spells CASSSSNTGELFF. Written as DNA, the CDR3 is TGTGCCAGCAGTTCCTCGAACACCGGGGAGCTGTTTTTT. The V gene is TRBV28, the J gene TRBJ2-2; D not resolved. The CDR3 runs 13 residues. V dropped 4 bases and J dropped 0 bases, with 3 bases sitting between them. Germline-derived CDR1 and CDR2 are MDHEN and SYDVKM.